These 9 T cell receptor beta chains share one sample of origin, sequenced in a study of CD8 T cells in ankylosing spondylitis. TCRdb fed the 5' RACE reads into MiXCR, producing one record per CDR3 protein. The sample yields 250,000 to 300,000 distinct CDR3 sequences, roughly 20% seen once. Sequencing used blood, either unsorted or a sorted T cell fraction (not recorded which). These receptors all stem from a male donor with ankylosing spondylitis or in good health (not recorded which).

This chain uses TRBV4-1 with TRBJ1-2, with D hard to call. V was shortened by 0 bases and J by 8 bases, with 13 bases between the two germline ends. Germline assignment: CDR1 MGHRA and CDR2 YSYEKL. This CDR3 comprises 14 residues. The CDR3 nucleotides read TGCGCCAGCAGCCAAGATCGGAACAGTTGGGGCTACACCTTC. This translates into CASSQDRNSWGYTF.

This sequence joins TRBV10-2 and TRBJ1-1; D gene uncertain. Trimming stripped 3 bases from V and 0 bases from J, with 11 bases between. Germline V CDR1 and CDR2: WSHSY, SAAADI. This CDR3 is 15 amino acids long. The CDR3 nucleotides read TGCGCCAGCAGTGATTTCGGGAAAATGAACACTGAAGCTTTCTTT. This gives the protein CASSDFGKMNTEAFF.

The chain employs TRBV6-2 or TRBV6-3 and TRBJ1-1; D uncertain. Germline CDR1 reads MNHEY; CDR2 reads SVGEGT. There are 11 residues in the CDR3. The ends were cut back, 6 bases at V and 11 bases at J, with 13 bases in the middle. The CDR3 protein is CASSNGWYAFF. Written as DNA, the CDR3 is TGTGCCAGCAGCAACGGGTGGTACGCTTTCTTT.

The J gene is TRBJ2-3, the V gene TRBV5-1; tentative D call: TRBD2 (6 bases). The V and J ends lost 0 bases and 0 bases respectively, with 14 bases between them. Germline loops: CDR1 SGHRS, CDR2 YFSETQ. The CDR3 spans 17 residues. CDR3 in DNA: TGCGCCAGCAGCTTGGATGCGATGGGGACTAGCACAGATACGCAGTATTTT. Translated: CASSLDAMGTSTDTQYF.

As to this clonotype: One end of the junction is discordant with germline, which a read error may explain. The J gene is TRBJ2-3, the V gene TRBV5-1; D ambiguous. Germline-derived CDR1 and CDR2 are SGHRS and YFSETQ. The CDR3 length is 13 residues. The CDR3 sequence: CTSSQIPDDTQYF. The CDR3 bases are TGCACCAGCAGCCAAATACCAGACGATACGCAGTATTTT.

This rearrangement joins TRBV2 to TRBJ2-5; no clear D gene. V was cut by 7 bases and J by 1 base, with 13 bases left in between. The CDR3 has 14 residues. CDR1 is SNHLY and CDR2 is FYNNEI in the germline V gene. The CDR3 nucleotides read TGTGCCAGCACCGAGAGACTTTTCCAAGAGACCCAGTACTTC. It codes for CASTERLFQETQYF.

This rearrangement joins TRBV5-1 to TRBJ2-7; 10 bases are shared with TRBD1. With V trimmed by 4 bases and J by 1 base, 5 bases remained unmatched. The CDR3 totals 15 residues. Germline assignment: CDR1 SGHRS and CDR2 YFSETQ. The CDR3 nucleotides are TGCGCCAGCAGCGCCGGGACAGGGGTTTCCTACGAGCAGTACGTC. Translated, it gives CASSAGTGVSYEQYV.

V is TRBV12-3 or TRBV12-4 and J is TRBJ1-6; D remains ambiguous. Trimming cost V 8 bases and J 10 bases, with 12 bases left between them. The CDR3 loop spans 12 amino acids. The CDR3 nucleotides read TGTGCCAGCCAATCGACCAGGTCACCCCTCCACTTT. Translating it yields CASQSTRSPLHF.

This clonotype appeared many times. The gene calls are TRBV20-1 and TRBJ2-4, with D possibly matching TRBD1 (6 bases). The germline V and J ends were trimmed by 3 bases and 0 bases, with 15 bases remaining between them. In germline, CDR1 is DFQATT, CDR2 SNEGSKA (reference sequence). This CDR3 region has 16 residues. CDR3 bases: TGCAGTGCTAGTGGACAGCGATTGTTAGCCAAAAACATTCAGTACTTC. It translates to CSASGQRLLAKNIQYF.